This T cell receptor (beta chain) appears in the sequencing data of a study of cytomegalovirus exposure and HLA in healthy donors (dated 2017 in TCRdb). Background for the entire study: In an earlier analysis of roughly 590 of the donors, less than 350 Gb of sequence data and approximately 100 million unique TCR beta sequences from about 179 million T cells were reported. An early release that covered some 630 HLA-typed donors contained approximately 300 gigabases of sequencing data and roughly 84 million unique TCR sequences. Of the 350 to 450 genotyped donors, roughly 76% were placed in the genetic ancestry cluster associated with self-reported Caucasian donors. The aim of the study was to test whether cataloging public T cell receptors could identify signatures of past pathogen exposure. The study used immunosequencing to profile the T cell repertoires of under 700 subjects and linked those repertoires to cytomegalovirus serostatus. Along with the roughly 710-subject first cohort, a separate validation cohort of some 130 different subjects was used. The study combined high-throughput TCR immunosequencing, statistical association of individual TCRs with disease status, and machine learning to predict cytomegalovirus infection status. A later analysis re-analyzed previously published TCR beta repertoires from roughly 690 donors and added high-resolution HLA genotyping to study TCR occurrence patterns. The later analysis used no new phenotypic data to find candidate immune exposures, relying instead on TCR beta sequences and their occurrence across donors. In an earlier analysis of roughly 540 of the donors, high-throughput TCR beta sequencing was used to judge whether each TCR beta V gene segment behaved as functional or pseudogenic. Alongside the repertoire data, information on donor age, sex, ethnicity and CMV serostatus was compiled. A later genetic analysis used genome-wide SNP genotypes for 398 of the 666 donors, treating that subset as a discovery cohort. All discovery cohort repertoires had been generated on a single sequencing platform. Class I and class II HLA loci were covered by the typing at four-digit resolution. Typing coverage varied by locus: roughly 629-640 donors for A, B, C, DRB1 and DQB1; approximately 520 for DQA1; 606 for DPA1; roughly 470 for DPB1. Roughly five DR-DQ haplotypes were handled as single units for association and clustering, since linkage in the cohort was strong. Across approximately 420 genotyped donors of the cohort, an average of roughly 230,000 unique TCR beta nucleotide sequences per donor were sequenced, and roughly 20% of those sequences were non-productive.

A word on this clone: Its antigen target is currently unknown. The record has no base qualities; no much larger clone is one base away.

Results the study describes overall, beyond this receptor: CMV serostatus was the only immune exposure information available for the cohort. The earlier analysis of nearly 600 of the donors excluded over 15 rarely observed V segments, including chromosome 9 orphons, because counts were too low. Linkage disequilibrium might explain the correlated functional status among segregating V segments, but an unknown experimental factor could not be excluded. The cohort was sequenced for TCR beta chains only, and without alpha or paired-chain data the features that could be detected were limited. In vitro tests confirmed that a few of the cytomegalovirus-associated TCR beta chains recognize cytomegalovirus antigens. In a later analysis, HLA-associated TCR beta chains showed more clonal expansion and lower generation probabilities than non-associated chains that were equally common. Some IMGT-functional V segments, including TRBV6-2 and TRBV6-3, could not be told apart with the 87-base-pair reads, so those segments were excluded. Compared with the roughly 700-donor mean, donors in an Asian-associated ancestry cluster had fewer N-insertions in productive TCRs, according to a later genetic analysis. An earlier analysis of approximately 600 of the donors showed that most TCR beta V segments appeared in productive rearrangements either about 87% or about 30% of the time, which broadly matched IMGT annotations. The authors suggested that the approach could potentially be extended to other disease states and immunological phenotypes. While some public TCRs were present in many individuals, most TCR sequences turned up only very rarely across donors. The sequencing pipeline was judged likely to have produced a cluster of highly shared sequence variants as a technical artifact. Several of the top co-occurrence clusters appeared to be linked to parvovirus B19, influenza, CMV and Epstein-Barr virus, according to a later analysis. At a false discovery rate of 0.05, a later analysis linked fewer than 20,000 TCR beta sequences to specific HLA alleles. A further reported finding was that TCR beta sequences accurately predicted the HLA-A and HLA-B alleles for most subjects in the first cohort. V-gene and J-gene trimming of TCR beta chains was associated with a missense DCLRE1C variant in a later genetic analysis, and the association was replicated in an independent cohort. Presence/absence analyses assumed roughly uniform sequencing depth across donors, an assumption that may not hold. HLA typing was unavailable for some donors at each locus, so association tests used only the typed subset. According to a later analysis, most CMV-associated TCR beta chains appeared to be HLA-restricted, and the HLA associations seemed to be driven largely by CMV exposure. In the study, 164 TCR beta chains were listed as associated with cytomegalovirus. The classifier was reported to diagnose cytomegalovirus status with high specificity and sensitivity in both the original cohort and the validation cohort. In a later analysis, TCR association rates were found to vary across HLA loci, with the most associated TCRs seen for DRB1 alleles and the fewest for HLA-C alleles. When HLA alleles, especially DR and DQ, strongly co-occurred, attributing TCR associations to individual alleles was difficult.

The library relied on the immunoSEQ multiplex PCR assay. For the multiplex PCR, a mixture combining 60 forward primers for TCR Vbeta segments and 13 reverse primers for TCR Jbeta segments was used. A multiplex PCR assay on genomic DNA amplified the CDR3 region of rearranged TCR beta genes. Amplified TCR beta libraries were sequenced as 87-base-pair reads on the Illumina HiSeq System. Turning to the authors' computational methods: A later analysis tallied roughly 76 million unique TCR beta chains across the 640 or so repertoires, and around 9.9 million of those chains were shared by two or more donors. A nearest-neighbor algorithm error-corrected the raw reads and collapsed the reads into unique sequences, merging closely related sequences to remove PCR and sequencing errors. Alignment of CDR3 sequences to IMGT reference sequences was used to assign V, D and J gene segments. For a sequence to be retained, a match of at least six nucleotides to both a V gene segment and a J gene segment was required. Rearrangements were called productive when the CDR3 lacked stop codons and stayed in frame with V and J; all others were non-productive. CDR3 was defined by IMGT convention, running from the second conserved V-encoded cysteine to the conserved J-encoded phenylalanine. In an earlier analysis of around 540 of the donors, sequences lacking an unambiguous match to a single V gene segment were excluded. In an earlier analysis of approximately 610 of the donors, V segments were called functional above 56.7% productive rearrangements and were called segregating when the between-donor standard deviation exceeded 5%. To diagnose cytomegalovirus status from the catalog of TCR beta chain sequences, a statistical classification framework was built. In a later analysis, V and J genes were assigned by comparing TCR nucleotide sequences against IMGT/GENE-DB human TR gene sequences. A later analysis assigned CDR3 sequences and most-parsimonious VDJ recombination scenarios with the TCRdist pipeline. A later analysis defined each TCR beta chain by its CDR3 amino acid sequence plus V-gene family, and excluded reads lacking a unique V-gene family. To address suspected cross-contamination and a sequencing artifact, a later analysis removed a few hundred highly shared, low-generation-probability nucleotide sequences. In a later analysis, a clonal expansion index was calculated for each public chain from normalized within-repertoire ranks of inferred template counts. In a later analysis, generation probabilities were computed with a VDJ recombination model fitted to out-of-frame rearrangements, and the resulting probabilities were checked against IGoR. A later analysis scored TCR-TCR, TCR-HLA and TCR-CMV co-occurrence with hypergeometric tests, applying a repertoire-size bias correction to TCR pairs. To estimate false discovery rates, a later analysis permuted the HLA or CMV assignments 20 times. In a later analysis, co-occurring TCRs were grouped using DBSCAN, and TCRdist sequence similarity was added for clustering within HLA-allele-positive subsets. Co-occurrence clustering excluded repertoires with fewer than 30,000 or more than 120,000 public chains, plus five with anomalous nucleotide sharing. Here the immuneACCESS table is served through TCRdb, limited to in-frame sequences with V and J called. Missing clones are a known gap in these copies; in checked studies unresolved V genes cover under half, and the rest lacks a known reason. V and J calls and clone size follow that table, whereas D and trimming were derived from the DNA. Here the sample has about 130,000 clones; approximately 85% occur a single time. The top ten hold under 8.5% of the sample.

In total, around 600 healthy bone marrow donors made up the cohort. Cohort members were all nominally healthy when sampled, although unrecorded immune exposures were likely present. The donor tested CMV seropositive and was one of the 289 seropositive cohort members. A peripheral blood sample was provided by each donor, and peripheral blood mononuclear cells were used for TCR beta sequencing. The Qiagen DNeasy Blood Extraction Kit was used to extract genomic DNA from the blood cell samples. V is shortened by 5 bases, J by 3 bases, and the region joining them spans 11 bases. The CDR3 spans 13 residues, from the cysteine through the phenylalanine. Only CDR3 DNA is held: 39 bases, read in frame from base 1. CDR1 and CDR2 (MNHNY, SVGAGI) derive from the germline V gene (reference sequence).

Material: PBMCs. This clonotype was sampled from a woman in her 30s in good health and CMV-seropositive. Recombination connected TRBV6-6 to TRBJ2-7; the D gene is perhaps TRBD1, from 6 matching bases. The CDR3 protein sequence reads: CASSPRDNYEQYF. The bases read TGTGCCAGCAGTCCCCGGGACAACTACGAGCAGTACTTC.